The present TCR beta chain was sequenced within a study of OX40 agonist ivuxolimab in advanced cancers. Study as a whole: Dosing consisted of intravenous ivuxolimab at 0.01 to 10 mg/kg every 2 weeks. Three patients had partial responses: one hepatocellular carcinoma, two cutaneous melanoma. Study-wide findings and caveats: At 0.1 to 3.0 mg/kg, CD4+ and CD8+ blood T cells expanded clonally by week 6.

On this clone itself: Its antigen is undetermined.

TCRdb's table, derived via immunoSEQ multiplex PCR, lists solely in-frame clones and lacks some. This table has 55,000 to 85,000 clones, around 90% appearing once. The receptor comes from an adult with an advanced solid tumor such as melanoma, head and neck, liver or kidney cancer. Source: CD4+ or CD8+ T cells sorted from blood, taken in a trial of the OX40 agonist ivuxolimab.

CDR3 nucleotide sequence: TGTGCCACCAGCAGAGATGGGGCCTCCTCCTACGAGCAGTACTTC. This gives the protein CATSRDGASSYEQYF. This chain connects TRBV15 to TRBJ2-7; possibly TRBD1 for D (5 bases). CDR3 size: 15 residues. CDR1 and CDR2 (germline): LNHNV, YYDKDF (reference sequence). V lost 0 bases to trimming and J lost 0 bases, with 9 bases between them. Using reference TRBV15 and TRBJ2-7 for the parts outside the CDR3, the full variable domain is DAMVIQNPRYQVTQFGKPVTLSCSQTLNHNVMYWYQQKSSQAPKLLFHYYDKDFNNEADTPDNFQSRRPNTSFCFLDIRSPGLGDTAMYLCATSRDGASSYEQYFGPGTRLTVT.